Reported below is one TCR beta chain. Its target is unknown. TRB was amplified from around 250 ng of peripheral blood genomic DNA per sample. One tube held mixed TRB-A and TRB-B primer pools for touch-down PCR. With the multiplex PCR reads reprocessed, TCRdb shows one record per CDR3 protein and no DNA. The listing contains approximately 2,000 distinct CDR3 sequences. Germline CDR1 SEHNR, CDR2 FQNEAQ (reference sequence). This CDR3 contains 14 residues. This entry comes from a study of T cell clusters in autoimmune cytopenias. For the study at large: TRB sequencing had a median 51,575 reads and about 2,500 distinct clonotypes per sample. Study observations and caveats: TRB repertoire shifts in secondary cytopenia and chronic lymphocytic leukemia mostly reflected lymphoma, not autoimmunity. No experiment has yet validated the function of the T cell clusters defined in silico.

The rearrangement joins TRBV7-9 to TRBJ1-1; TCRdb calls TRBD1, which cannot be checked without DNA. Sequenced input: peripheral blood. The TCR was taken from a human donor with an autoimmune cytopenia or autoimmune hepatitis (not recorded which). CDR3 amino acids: CASSVGGGATEAFF.